This passage covers 29 T cell receptor beta chains from one sample sequenced in a study of blood T cell repertoires in COVID-19. Using immunoSEQ multiplex PCR, the repertoire was profiled, and TCRdb retains in-frame clones only, with some absent. Altogether 25,000 or so clones are present, roughly 88% being singletons, with the ten largest covering roughly 22%. The sequenced sample consisted of peripheral blood. The receptors were gathered from a man aged 70 or older in a cohort sampled during active COVID-19.

J is TRBJ1-5 and V is TRBV18; a weak D match, TRBD1 (6 bases). The CDR3 consists of 15 residues. Germline CDR1 KGHSH, CDR2 LQKENI. V was cut by 3 bases and J by 3 bases, with 12 bases left in between. The CDR3 region has the DNA TGTGCCAGCTCACCTTCGACAGGCAACAATCAGCCCCAGCATTTT. Encoded protein: CASSPSTGNNQPQHF.

This sequence joins TRBV3-1 (or the pseudogene TRBV3-2) and TRBJ1-2; 7 positions match TRBD1. The V and J ends lost 3 bases and 2 bases, in that order; junction bases with no gene match: 3. Germline CDR1 is LGHDT and CDR2 is YNNKEL (reference sequence). CDR3 size: 14 residues. This CDR3 is CASSQWGQNYGYTF. The CDR3 DNA reads as TGTGCCAGCAGCCAGTGGGGACAGAACTATGGCTACACCTTC.

The rearrangement joins TRBV7-2 to TRBJ2-1; 14 bases are a match to TRBD2. This CDR3 comprises 15 residues. Trimming removed 4 bases from V and 8 bases from J; junction bases left unmatched: 4. Germline CDR1 and CDR2: SGHTA and FQGNSA. The CDR3 DNA is TGTGCCAGCAGCTCGGGACTAGCGGGAGTTCATGAGCAGTTCTTC. Its protein product is CASSSGLAGVHEQFF.

The chain joins TRBV19 to TRBJ2-3; D unresolved. Looked up from germline, CDR1 is LNHDA and CDR2 is SQIVND (reference sequence). This CDR3 spans 12 amino acids. V was pared by 7 bases and J by 4 bases, with 9 bases between. The CDR3 sequence is CASITVPDTQYF. CDR3 bases: TGTGCCAGTATCACGGTCCCAGATACGCAGTATTTT.

The chain is built from TRBV5-3 and TRBJ2-2; perhaps TRBD2 as D (6 bases). TRBV5-3 is an open reading frame, and its role is uncertain. V lost 6 bases, J lost 2 bases, and 14 bases lay in between. This CDR3 region has 15 residues. The CDR3 DNA reads TGTGCCAGAAAAATCGGGAGTCCCAACACCGGGGAGCTGTTTTTT. The encoded protein is CARKIGSPNTGELFF.

The V call is TRBV7-3, the J call TRBJ2-1; 10 bases map to TRBD2. After removal of 0 bases from V and 8 bases from J, the junction contained 7 bases not matched to a gene. CDR3 size: 16 residues. From germline, CDR1 is SGHTA and CDR2 FQGTGA. CDR3 nucleotides: TGTGCCAGCAGCTTAACGGTGCTAGCGGGAGCTGATGAGCAGTTCTTC. As protein: CASSLTVLAGADEQFF.

The chain employs TRBV7-2 and TRBJ2-7, with D possibly TRBD2 on 5 matching bases. V lost 5 bases, J lost 6 bases, and 20 bases lay in between. The CDR3 loop spans 15 amino acids. CDR1 is SGHTA, CDR2 FQGNSA, per germline. The CDR3 DNA follows: TGTGCCAGCAGCCCGAAAAGGGCGGGCGGGCTCGAGCAGTACTTC. Translated, it gives CASSPKRAGGLEQYF.

This clone has only one observation. Compared with germline, one end of the junction differs, possibly owing to a read error. The V call is TRBV7-7, the J call TRBJ1-3; D is undetermined. The length of the CDR3 is 13 residues. In germline, CDR1 is SSHAT, CDR2 FNYEAQ (reference sequence). The CDR3 sequence: CASSLAAGNTIYF. DNA for the CDR3: TGTGCTAGCAGCTTAGCGGCCGGAAACACCATATATTTT.

The rearrangement links TRBV7-3 to TRBJ2-5; perhaps TRBD2 as D (5 bases). Germline lookup yields CDR1 SGHTA and CDR2 FQGTGA. The V gene lost 0 bases and the J gene lost 2 bases, with 10 bases spanning the gap. The CDR3 is 15 amino acids. CDR3 loop: CASSLTLGGQETQYF. The CDR3, as DNA: TGTGCCAGCAGCTTAACCCTTGGAGGACAAGAGACCCAGTACTTC.

This clone is a singleton in its sample. This sequence joins TRBV5-1 and TRBJ2-3; a possible D gene is TRBD2 (7 bases). Trimming left V 4 bases short and J 5 bases short, with 14 bases between. Per germline, CDR1 SGHRS and CDR2 YFSETQ. This CDR3 region has 14 residues. CDR3 sequence (DNA): TGCGCCAGCAGCCGTAGGGGGGGCGAAGATACGCAGTATTTT. Its translation: CASSRRGGEDTQYF.

This chain connects TRBV7-9 to TRBJ1-5; 8 positions match TRBD1. The germline CDR1 and CDR2 sequences are SEHNR and FQNEAQ (reference sequence). CDR3 length: 13 amino acids. V was pared by 5 bases and J by 7 bases, with 4 bases of the junction left unmatched. The CDR3 sequence is CASSKDRAQPQHF. The CDR3 DNA reads TGTGCCAGCAGCAAGGACAGGGCCCAGCCCCAGCATTTT.

The chain combines TRBV7-2 with TRBJ2-7; 7 bases match TRBD1. This CDR3 comprises 16 residues. J was trimmed by 1 base and V by 1 base; bases with no gene match: 7. Germline CDR1 SGHTA, CDR2 FQGNSA. CDR3 in DNA: TGTGCCAGCAGCTTAGGGACAGGCTCCGGGTCCTACGAGCAGTACTTC. Translation: CASSLGTGSGSYEQYF.

The rearrangement uses TRBV6-5 and TRBJ1-1, with D maybe TRBD1 (5 bases). The CDR3 loop spans 14 amino acids. The V gene lost 6 bases and the J gene lost 5 bases, with 16 bases spanning the gap. Germline V gene data show CDR1 as MNHEY and CDR2 as SVGAGI. The DNA for the CDR3 is TGTGCCAGCAGCCTACGGGTGGGGGGTACTGAAGCTTTCTTT. This gives the protein CASSLRVGGTEAFF.

This clone turned up a few times. V and J are TRBV29-1 and TRBJ2-7; TRBD2 is a possible D gene (6 bases). Trimming stripped 6 bases from V and 5 bases from J, with 14 bases between. CDR3 length equals 12 residues. Germline assignment: CDR1 SQVTM and CDR2 ANQGSEA. The CDR3 loop is CSVGDGGDEQYF. The CDR3 bases are TGCAGCGTGGGGGACGGAGGGGACGAGCAGTACTTC.

V gene TRBV29-1 combines with J gene TRBJ2-1; D is possibly TRBD2 (5 bases). Trimming left V 2 bases short and J 7 bases short, with 18 bases between. The CDR3 sequence is 15 residues long. The germline CDR1 and CDR2 sequences are SQVTM and ANQGSEA. The CDR3 nucleotides are TGCAGCGTTGAAAGGCGGGTAAGGTTAGGGAATGAGCAGTTCTTC. Amino acid sequence: CSVERRVRLGNEQFF.

The chain couples TRBV6-6 to TRBJ1-3; D gene ambiguous. The CDR3 contains 16 residues. V shed 4 bases and J shed 5 bases, with 18 bases lying between them. Germline V CDR1 and CDR2: MNHNY, SVGAGI (reference sequence). CDR3: CASSLGLHGSRNTIYF. The CDR3 nucleotides read TGTGCCAGCAGTTTAGGACTGCATGGCAGTAGAAACACCATATATTTT.

This chain connects TRBV4-1 to TRBJ2-1; perhaps TRBD2 as D (5 bases). The ends were cut back, 1 base at V and 9 bases at J, with 16 bases in the middle. CDR1 is MGHRA and CDR2 is YSYEKL in the germline V gene. The CDR3 length is 15 residues. CDR3 DNA: TGCGCCAGCAGCCAAGGATATCGGGAAGGAACTGAGCAGTTCTTC. Protein product: CASSQGYREGTEQFF.

The rearrangement uses TRBV6-2 or TRBV6-3 and TRBJ1-2; D call uncertain. V was shortened by 0 bases and J by 0 bases, with 11 bases between the two germline ends. The germline CDR1 and CDR2 sequences are MNHEY and SVGEGT. The CDR3 has 16 amino acids. CDR3 region: CASSYSAQRANYGYTF. CDR3 DNA sequence: TGTGCCAGCAGTTACTCGGCCCAGCGGGCTAACTATGGCTACACCTTC.

The chain combines TRBV4-3 with TRBJ2-1, with a possible D match to TRBD1 (7 bases). The CDR3 contains 18 residues. The V end was cut by 0 bases, the J end by 8 bases, with 23 bases between. Germline V gene lookup returns CDR1 LGHNA and CDR2 YSLEER. The CDR3 nucleotides are TGCGCCAGCAGCCAAGATCTTATATCAGGGGGAGGTTGGGATGAGCAGTTCTTC. The encoded protein is CASSQDLISGGGWDEQFF.

V gene TRBV5-4 combines with J gene TRBJ2-1; TRBD2 matches 7 bases. The CDR3 has 16 amino acids. From germline, CDR1 is SGHNT and CDR2 YYREEE (reference sequence). The junction had 8 bases not matched to a gene; V was cut back by 0 bases and J by 5 bases. Written as DNA, the CDR3 is TGTGCCAGCAGCTTGGTGACTAGCCGTCAAGACAATGAGCAGTTCTTC. Residues: CASSLVTSRQDNEQFF.

The rearrangement uses TRBV5-1 and TRBJ2-7; 11 nucleotides match TRBD1. The germline CDR1 and CDR2 sequences are SGHRS and YFSETQ. This CDR3 contains 14 residues. The V and J ends lost 4 bases and 6 bases, in that order; junction bases with no gene match: 6. The CDR3 loop is CASSMGQGGGEQYF. The CDR3 DNA follows: TGCGCCAGCAGCATGGGACAGGGGGGGGGCGAGCAGTACTTC. The whole variable domain, filled in from reference TRBV5-1 and TRBJ2-7, reads KAGVTQTPRYLIKTRGQQVTLSCSPISGHRSVSWYQQTPGQGLQFLFEYFSETQRNKGNFPGRFSGRQFSNSRSEMNVSTLELGDSALYLCASSMGQGGGEQYFGPGTRLTVT.

The V and J genes are TRBV28 and TRBJ1-4; maybe TRBD1 (6 bases). In germline, CDR1 is MDHEN, CDR2 SYDVKM. CDR3 length equals 17 residues. V gave up 6 bases and J gave up 1 base, with 18 bases separating them. CDR3 region: CASSPRGRGVTNEKLFF. CDR3 DNA: TGTGCCAGCAGCCCAAGGGGGAGGGGAGTAACTAATGAAAAACTGTTTTTT. Based on the CDR3 plus reference TRBV28 and TRBJ1-4, the full variable domain is DVKVTQSSRYLVKRTGEKVFLECVQDMDHENMFWYRQDPGLGLRLIYFSYDVKMKEKGDIPEGYSVSREKKERFSLILESASTNQTSMYLCASSPRGRGVTNEKLFFGSGTQLSVL.

The rearrangement uses TRBV11-2 and TRBJ1-1, with TRBD1 matching over 9 bases. CDR3 length equals 18 residues. After removal of 5 bases from V and 2 bases from J, the junction contained 15 bases not matched to a gene. Germline V gene sequence: CDR1 SGHAT, CDR2 FQNNGV. The CDR3 loop reads CASSPGTGRGGRNTEAFF. CDR3 bases: TGTGCCAGCAGCCCAGGGACAGGGAGAGGCGGGCGTAACACTGAAGCTTTCTTT.

This chain uses TRBV20-1 with TRBJ1-5; TRBD1 matches at 9 bases. Germline CDR1 is DFQATT and CDR2 is SNEGSKA (reference sequence). V gave up 3 bases and J gave up 6 bases; unmatched junction bases: 15. CDR3 length equals 17 residues. CDR3: CSASAQTQGAVSQPQHF. The CDR3 nucleotides are TGCAGTGCTAGTGCCCAAACACAGGGGGCCGTCTCTCAGCCCCAGCATTTT.

This chain links TRBV28 with TRBJ1-1; no firm D call. Germline loops: CDR1 MDHEN, CDR2 SYDVKM. V was shortened by 6 bases and J by 4 bases, with 12 bases between the two germline ends. The CDR3 length is 13 residues. The CDR3 DNA follows: TGTGCCAGCAGCCTCGGGTTATTCACTGAAGCTTTCTTT. Its protein product is CASSLGLFTEAFF.

The table lists this clone with a count of one. The chain is built from TRBV7-2 and TRBJ1-2; 9 positions match TRBD1. CDR3 length: 15 amino acids. Germline values: CDR1 SGHTA, CDR2 FQGNSA. V was pared by 5 bases and J by 2 bases, with 6 bases of the junction left unmatched. The CDR3 loop is CASSGQTGGNYGYTF. CDR3 in DNA: TGTGCCAGCAGCGGCCAGACAGGGGGGAACTATGGCTACACCTTC. Filled out from reference TRBV7-2 and TRBJ1-2, the complete variable domain reads GAGVSQSPSNKVTEKGKDVELRCDPISGHTALYWYRQSLGQGLEFLIYFQGNSAPDKSGLPSDRFSAERTGGSVSTLTIQRTQQEDSAVYLCASSGQTGGNYGYTFGSGTRLTVV.

The CDR3 spells CSVAYRVGFRNIQYF. The CDR3 region has the DNA TGCAGCGTCGCCTACAGGGTTGGATTCCGAAACATTCAGTACTTC. This chain connects TRBV29-1 to TRBJ2-4; possibly TRBD1 for D (6 bases). CDR1 and CDR2 from the germline V gene are SQVTM and ANQGSEA. The CDR3 spans 15 residues. Trimming pared 6 bases from V and 6 bases from J, leaving 21 bases between. The variable domain in full, completed from reference TRBV29-1 and TRBJ2-4, reads SAVISQKPSRDICQRGTSLTIQCQVDSQVTMMFWYRQQPGQSLTLIATANQGSEATYESGFVIDKFPISRPNLTFSTLTVSNMSPEDSSIYLCSVAYRVGFRNIQYFGAGTRLSVL.

The CDR3 is CASSLAEGVGTQETQYF. The DNA for the CDR3 is TGTGCCAGCAGCTTAGCAGAGGGGGTCGGAACCCAAGAGACCCAGTACTTC. The chain couples TRBV7-9 to TRBJ2-5, with D possibly TRBD1 on 6 matching bases. The CDR3 runs 17 residues. Germline V lookup: CDR1 SEHNR, CDR2 FQNEAQ (reference sequence). Trimming stripped 0 bases from V and 1 base from J, with 15 bases between.

The chain employs TRBV24-1 and TRBJ2-1, with 10 nucleotides matching TRBD2. This CDR3 region has 21 residues. Unmatched junction bases numbered 14, after V lost 1 base and J lost 0 bases. In germline, CDR1 is KGHDR, CDR2 SFDVKD. CDR3 residues: CATSDLIALAGAPSSYNEQFF. For the CDR3, the DNA is TGTGCCACCAGTGATTTAATTGCCCTAGCGGGAGCCCCGAGCTCCTACAATGAGCAGTTCTTC.